This TCR beta chain was profiled in a study of blood T cell repertoires in COVID-19. The CDR3 runs to 14 residues. Trimming took 0 bases from V and 4 from J; bases not matched to a gene: 2. CDR1 is SGHAT, CDR2 FQNNGV, per germline. In the authors' methods: The assay estimated nucleated cells by amplifying reference gene primers. Clones were sequenced by immunoSEQ multiplex PCR, and TCRdb holds only the in-frame ones, with some missing. Clone size and V and J calls were adopted from that table, with D and trimming inferred from the DNA. The data contain 380,000 or so clones, 88% of them singletons. This rearrangement joins TRBV11-2 to TRBJ1-2, with 7 nucleotides matching TRBD1. The specimen was PBMCs or T cells enriched from blood (not recorded which). This receptor was taken from a woman between 40 and 50 years old with acute COVID-19. The CDR3 DNA follows: TGTGCCAGCAGCTTAGAAGCAGGGGGCTATGGCTACACCTTC. Translated, it gives CASSLEAGGYGYTF.